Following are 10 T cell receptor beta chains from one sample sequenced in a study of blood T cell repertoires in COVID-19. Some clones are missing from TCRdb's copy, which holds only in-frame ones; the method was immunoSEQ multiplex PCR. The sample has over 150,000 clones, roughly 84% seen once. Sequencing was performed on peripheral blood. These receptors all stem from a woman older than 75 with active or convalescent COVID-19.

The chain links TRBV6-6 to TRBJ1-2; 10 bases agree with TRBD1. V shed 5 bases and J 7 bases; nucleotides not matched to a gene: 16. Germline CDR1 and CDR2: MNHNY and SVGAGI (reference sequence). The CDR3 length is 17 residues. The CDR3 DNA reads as TGTGCCAGCAGTCGCCTAGGACAGGGGGAATTGGGTGGTGGCTACACCTTC. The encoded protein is CASSRLGQGELGGGYTF.

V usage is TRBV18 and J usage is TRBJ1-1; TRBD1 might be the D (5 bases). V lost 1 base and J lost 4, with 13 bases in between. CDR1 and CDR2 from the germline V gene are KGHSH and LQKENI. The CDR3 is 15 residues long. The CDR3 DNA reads TGTGCCAGCTCACCACTCACGGGTAGGGGCACTGAAGCTTTCTTT. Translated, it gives CASSPLTGRGTEAFF.

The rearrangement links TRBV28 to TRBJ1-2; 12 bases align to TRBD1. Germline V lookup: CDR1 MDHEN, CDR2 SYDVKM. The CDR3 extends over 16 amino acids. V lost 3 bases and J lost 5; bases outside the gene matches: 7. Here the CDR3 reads CASSLSGTGGSYGYTF. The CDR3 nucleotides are TGTGCCAGCAGTTTGTCCGGGACAGGGGGCTCTTATGGCTACACCTTC.

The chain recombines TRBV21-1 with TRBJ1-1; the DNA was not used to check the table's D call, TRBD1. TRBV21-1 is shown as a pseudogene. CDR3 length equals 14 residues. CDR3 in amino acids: CASSGQGQNTEAFF. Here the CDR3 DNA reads TGTGCCAGCAGCGGGCAAGGACAGAACACTGAAGCTTTCTTT.

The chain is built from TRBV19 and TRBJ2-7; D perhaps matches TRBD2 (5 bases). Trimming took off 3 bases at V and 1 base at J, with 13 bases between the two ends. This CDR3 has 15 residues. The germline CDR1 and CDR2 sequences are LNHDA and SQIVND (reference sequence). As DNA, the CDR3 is TGTGCCAGTAGTATTCGGGGAGACTGGTCCTACGAGCAGTACTTC. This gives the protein CASSIRGDWSYEQYF.

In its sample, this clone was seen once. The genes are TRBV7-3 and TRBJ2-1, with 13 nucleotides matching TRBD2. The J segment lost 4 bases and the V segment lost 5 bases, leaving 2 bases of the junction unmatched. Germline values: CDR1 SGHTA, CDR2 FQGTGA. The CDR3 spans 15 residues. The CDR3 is CASSEGLAGYNEQFF. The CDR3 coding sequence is TGTGCCAGCAGCGAGGGACTAGCGGGGTACAATGAGCAGTTCTTC.

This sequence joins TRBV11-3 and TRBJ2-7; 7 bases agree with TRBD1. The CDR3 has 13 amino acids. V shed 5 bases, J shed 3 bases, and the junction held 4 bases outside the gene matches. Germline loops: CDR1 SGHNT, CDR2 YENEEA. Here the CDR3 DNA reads TGTGCCAGCAGCGAGGACAGGAGCTACGAGCAGTACTTC. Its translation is CASSEDRSYEQYF.

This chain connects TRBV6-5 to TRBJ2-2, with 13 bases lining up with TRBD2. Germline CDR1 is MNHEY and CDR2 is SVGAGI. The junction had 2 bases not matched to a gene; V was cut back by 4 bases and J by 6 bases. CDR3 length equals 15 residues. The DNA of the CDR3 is TGTGCCAGCAGTTTAGGACTAGCGGGAGCCGGGGAGCTGTTTTTT. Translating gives CASSLGLAGAGELFF.

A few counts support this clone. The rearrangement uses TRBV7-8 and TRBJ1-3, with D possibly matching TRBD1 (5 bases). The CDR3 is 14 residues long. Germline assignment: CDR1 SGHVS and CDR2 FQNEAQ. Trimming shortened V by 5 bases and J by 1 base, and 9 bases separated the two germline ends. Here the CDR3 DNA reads TGTGCCAGCAGCCTACAGGCATCTGGAAACACCATATATTTT. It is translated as CASSLQASGNTIYF.

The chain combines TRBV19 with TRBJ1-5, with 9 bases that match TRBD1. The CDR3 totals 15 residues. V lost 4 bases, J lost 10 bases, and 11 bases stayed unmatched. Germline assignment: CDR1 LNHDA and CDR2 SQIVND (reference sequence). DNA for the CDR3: TGTGCCAGTAGTACCCGAGGGGGACAGGGACAACCCCAGCATTTT. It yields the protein CASSTRGGQGQPQHF.